This TCR beta chain derives from a study of identical twins. Study-wide results and caveats: Compared with unrelated sharing, twin-shared out-of-frame alpha sequences had more low-probability sequences. Beta out-of-frame twin sharing showed a weaker excess. Models predicted too little out-of-frame TCR alpha sharing in monozygotic twins.

Concerning this clonotype: Its antigen is as yet unknown.

Germline-derived CDR1 and CDR2 are MNHNY and SVGAGI (reference sequence). Trimming cost V 5 bases and J 11 bases; bases outside gene matches: 18. The CDR3 loop spans 15 amino acids. Healthy Caucasian donors formed the entire cohort. TCRdb re-called the 5' RACE reads through MiXCR, storing one row per CDR3 protein. This table holds around 1.7 million distinct CDR3 sequences, 25% to 35% found once. The chain recombines TRBV6-6 with TRBJ2-7; 7 bases map to TRBD1. Sequenced material: cord blood. This sequence originates from a newborn girl in good health. The CDR3 sequence is CASSPWDSQGETEYF. CDR3 nucleotides: TGTGCCAGCAGTCCATGGGACAGCCAAGGGGAGACCGAGTACTTC.